This T cell receptor beta chain was captured by sequencing in a study of vaccination and CD4 T cells after COVID-19. Study-level information: Control cultures were supplied with a CEFX pool, an HIV-1 Nef pool, or no peptide at all. Findings of the study overall: A comparatively limited set of convalescent patients was examined, with no early post-infection timepoints. Spike mono-reactivity was shown by 304 of 307 vaccine-specific clones in convalescent patients.

Specified treatment: approximately 11-day PBMC culture with coronavirus spike peptide pools or control peptides (ViraFEST assay). A word on this clonotype: What it recognizes is unknown.

Scientists ran DNA taken from cultured CD4+ T cells through the Oncomine TCR Beta short-read assay for sequencing. One entry per CDR3 protein results from TCRdb running MiXCR on the PCR reads. The sample has roughly 7,500 distinct CDR3 sequences; 40% to 55% are singletons. CDR1 and CDR2 (germline): SGHTA, FQGNSA. The germline V and J ends were trimmed by 2 bases and 6 bases, with 14 bases remaining between them. The CDR3 runs 14 residues. The TCR was taken from a human donor who had recovered from COVID-19. The sequencing sample was made of CD4+ T cells from blood, cultured in vitro. This rearrangement joins TRBV7-2 to TRBJ2-7; D tentatively reads TRBD1 or TRBD2 (6 bases each). The CDR3 DNA is TGTGCCAGCAGCTTAATCGGTGGAGGGGGCGAGCAGTACTTC. This translates into CASSLIGGGGEQYF.